The clone carrying this TCR beta chain was picked up many times. Germline loops: CDR1 LGHDT, CDR2 YNNKEL (reference sequence). The CDR3 extends over 16 amino acids. V lost 3 bases, J lost 0 bases, and 11 bases lay in between. This sample was included in a study of T cells in Graves' hyperthyroidism and ophthalmopathy. Reasons for excluding patients were uncontrolled infection, other autoimmune disease, pregnancy or lactation. TCR beta CDR3 sequences were amplified from RNA transcripts. Researchers ran a first-round RT-PCR on the TCR CDR3 using the HTBI primer set. MiXCR, run by TCRdb on the multiplex PCR reads, gives a single entry per CDR3 protein. Seen here are about 290,000 distinct CDR3 sequences, 10% to 15% observed once, and the top ten hold approximately 7.8%.

Input material: blood. The chain employs TRBV3-1 and TRBJ1-4; D gene ambiguous. This clonotype was sampled from a woman in her twenties or thirties with Graves' hyperthyroidism that later progressed to Graves' ophthalmopathy. CDR3 sequence: CASSHSSFATNEKLFF. The CDR3 DNA follows: TGTGCCAGCAGCCACAGTTCATTTGCAACTAATGAAAAACTGTTTTTT.